A single sample is the source of the 29 T cell receptor beta chains below, sequenced in a study of T cell clonality in common variable immunodeficiency. Whole-study results and caveats: Reportedly, TCR beta sequences from common variable immunodeficiency showed fewer deletions and N-nucleotide insertions.

Profiling relied on immunoSEQ multiplex PCR, and the TCRdb table lists in-frame clones only, not all of them. The repertoire consists of approximately 15,000 clones, none detected only once. These TCRs' antigens remain unknown. Sample: peripheral blood mononuclear cells. Receptor source: a human donor with common variable immunodeficiency.

This clone was counted only a few times. The DNA read from the CDR3 is TGTGCCAGCAGTCAAGGGACAGGGGGCTACGAG. It encodes CASSQGTGGYE. In full, the CDR3 reads CASSQGTGGYEQYF. V and J are TRBV6-1 and TRBJ2-7; TRBD1 agrees at 11 bases. The CDR3 end lies 3 residues beyond the end of the read and is filled in from the germline J gene. Looked up from germline, CDR1 is MNHNS and CDR2 is SASEGT. V lost 5 bases to trimming and J lost 3 bases; unmatched junction nucleotides: 3. The CDR3 sequence is 14 residues long.

This clone was seen more than once but under ten times. The CDR3 extends 3 residues past the end of the read, so its final part is completed from the germline J gene. The rearrangement links TRBV19 to TRBJ2-5, with 8 bases that match TRBD1. V trimming: 7 bases; J trimming: 5 bases; junction bases outside the gene matches: 15. Germline CDR1 reads LNHDA; CDR2 reads SQIVND (reference sequence). The CDR3 spans 16 residues. Partial CDR3 DNA: TGTGCCAGTACCCCGACTTGGACAGGGCGGGCGGAGACC. Amino acid sequence: CASTPTWTGRAET. Given in full, the CDR3 is CASTPTWTGRAETQYF.

The table lists this clone with many counts. The read comes to an end 3 residues before the CDR3 does, leaving the germline J gene to fill in the end. The rearrangement uses TRBV14 and TRBJ2-1; TRBD1 might be the D (5 bases). CDR1 and CDR2 (germline): SGHDN, FVKESK. CDR3 length equals 15 residues. The V and J ends lost 4 bases and 0 bases respectively, with 10 bases between them. CDR3: CASSPRVSSYNEQFF. The DNA read from the CDR3 is TGTGCCAGCAGCCCCAGGGTAAGCTCCTACAATGAG.

This clone was seen ten or more times. The read is 3 residues too short to cover the CDR3 end, so that end is filled in from the germline J gene. This chain joins TRBV6-2 or TRBV6-3 and TRBJ1-1, with D tentatively TRBD1 (6 bases). The CDR3 is 14 residues long. V lost 4 bases and J 4 bases, leaving 13 bases between the germline ends. Germline assignment: CDR1 MNHEY and CDR2 SVGEGT. CDR3 region: CASSSPQGSTEAFF. Incomplete CDR3 DNA: TGTGCCAGCAGTTCCCCGCAGGGGTCCACTGAA.

In the case of this clone: The read finishes 3 residues shy of the CDR3 end, and the germline J gene is used to complete it. The genes are TRBV19 and TRBJ2-5; the match to TRBD1 covers 8 bases. Germline loops: CDR1 LNHDA, CDR2 SQIVND (reference sequence). J was trimmed by 4 bases and V by 6 bases; bases with no gene match: 7. This CDR3 has 14 residues. Here the CDR3 reads CASRKQGGSETQYF. The DNA read from the CDR3 is TGTGCCAGTAGGAAACAGGGGGGATCAGAGACC. The full variable domain, rest sourced from reference TRBV19 and TRBJ2-5, is DGGITQSPKYLFRKEGQNVTLSCEQNLNHDAMYWYRQDPGQGLRLIYYSQIVNDFQKGDIAEGYSVSREKKESFPLTVTSAQKNPTAFYLCASRKQGGSETQYFGPGTRLLVL.

In regard to this clone: The read ends 3 residues early relative to the CDR3; the germline J gene fills the gap. The chain uses TRBV18 and TRBJ2-1, with a possible D match to TRBD2 (5 bases). This CDR3 region has 12 residues. V lost 2 bases and J 8 bases, leaving 7 bases between the germline ends. The germline gives CDR1 KGHSH, CDR2 LQKENI. CDR3 DNA (partial): TGTGCCAGCTCACCAGAGGGCCATGAG. It is translated as CASSPEGHE. The CDR3 in its entirety is CASSPEGHEQFF.

Many counts were recorded for this clone. The CDR3 end lies 3 residues beyond the end of the read and is filled in from the germline J gene. The chain combines TRBV20-1 with TRBJ2-7; D is uncertain. V lost 0 bases and J lost 0, with 12 bases in between. CDR3 length equals 15 residues. CDR1 and CDR2 from the germline V gene are DFQATT and SNEGSKA (reference sequence). The DNA read from the CDR3 is TGCAGTGCTAGAGATCCGGCCAGGAGCTCCTACGAG. It encodes CSARDPARSSYE. The whole CDR3 sequence reads CSARDPARSSYEQYF.

This clone was seen ten or more times. The read terminates 3 residues ahead of where the CDR3 ends, so the germline J gene completes it. The V gene is TRBV20-1, the J gene TRBJ2-7; a weak D match, TRBD2 (5 bases). Germline-derived CDR1 and CDR2 are DFQATT and SNEGSKA (reference sequence). Trimming shortened V by 2 bases and J by 3 bases, and 11 bases separated the two germline ends. This CDR3 region has 13 residues. The DNA read from the CDR3 is TGCAGTGCTAGATTGGGCGGGTTCTACGAG. As protein: CSARLGGFYE. The entire CDR3 is CSARLGGFYEQYF.

Concerning this clone itself: The CDR3 extends 3 residues past the end of the read, so its final part is completed from the germline J gene. V usage is TRBV7-2 and J usage is TRBJ2-3; D is uncertain. Trimming left V 5 bases short and J 2 bases short, with 11 bases between. Germline CDR1 and CDR2: SGHTA and FQGNSA. CDR3 length: 14 amino acids. CDR3 region: CASSRSLTTDTQYF. Incomplete CDR3 DNA: TGTGCCAGCAGCCGATCACTAACCACAGATACG.

As regards this clone: The observed sequence ends 3 residues before the CDR3 terminus, with the missing tail filled in from the germline J gene. The chain couples TRBV7-3 to TRBJ2-3; 7 nucleotides line up with TRBD1. The CDR3 loop spans 14 amino acids. Germline CDR1 reads SGHTA; CDR2 reads FQGTGA. V was clipped by 5 bases and J by 1 base; unmatched bases: 3. CDR3 loop: CASSPGQGTDTQYF. CDR3 bases read: TGTGCCAGCAGCCCCGGACAGGGCACAGATACG.

Concerning this clone: The missing CDR3 end, 3 residues past where the read stops, is filled in from the germline J gene. The chain recombines TRBV19 with TRBJ2-7; TRBD1 or TRBD2 may be the D gene (5 bases each). V lost 5 bases and J 3 bases, leaving 8 bases between the germline ends. CDR3 length equals 12 residues. Per germline, CDR1 LNHDA and CDR2 SQIVND (reference sequence). The DNA read from the CDR3 is TGTGCCAGTAGTTTGAGGGGCTACGAG. Its protein product is CASSLRGYE. The whole CDR3 protein is CASSLRGYEQYF.

Remarks on this clone: The read ends 3 residues before the CDR3 terminus; that terminus is restored from the germline J gene. The chain is built from TRBV5-1 and TRBJ1-2; tentatively, D is TRBD1 (5 bases). Germline values: CDR1 SGHRS, CDR2 YFSETQ. The CDR3 length is 13 residues. Trimming pared 4 bases from V and 2 bases from J, leaving 9 bases between. CDR3 protein: CASSPDRNYGYTF. The sequenced CDR3 bases are TGCGCCAGCAGCCCCGACAGAAACTATGGC.

On this clone: The read ends 3 residues shy of where the CDR3 ends; the end is completed using the germline J gene. The V call is TRBV19, the J call TRBJ2-7, with D perhaps TRBD1 (5 bases). The CDR3 covers 15 residues. Germline lookup yields CDR1 LNHDA and CDR2 SQIVND (reference sequence). Trimming pared 3 bases from V and 2 bases from J, leaving 14 bases between. The CDR3 loop is CASSMSAGWTYEQYF. The CDR3 DNA, read in part, is TGTGCCAGTAGTATGAGTGCAGGGTGGACCTACGAG.

This clone was counted between two and nine times. The read halts 3 residues ahead of the CDR3 end, with the missing end drawn from the germline J gene. This sequence joins TRBV7-2 and TRBJ1-2; TRBD1 might be the D (5 bases). Trimming removed 1 base at V and 7 bases at J, with 10 bases between. Germline V gene sequence: CDR1 SGHTA, CDR2 FQGNSA. This CDR3 comprises 13 residues. The sequenced CDR3 bases are TGTGCCAGCAGCTTAGGCAAGGGACTTGGC. This translates into CASSLGKGLG. The entire CDR3 protein is CASSLGKGLGYTF. Full variable domain (rest looked up from reference TRBV7-2 and TRBJ1-2): GAGVSQSPSNKVTEKGKDVELRCDPISGHTALYWYRQSLGQGLEFLIYFQGNSAPDKSGLPSDRFSAERTGGSVSTLTIQRTQQEDSAVYLCASSLGKGLGYTFGSGTRLTVV.

This clone was seen more than once but under ten times. The CDR3 end is not reached by the read, which stops 3 residues before it; the germline J gene fills it in. V and J are TRBV19 and TRBJ2-7; D perhaps matches TRBD1 (7 bases). CDR1 and CDR2 (germline): LNHDA, SQIVND (reference sequence). Trimming removed 4 bases at V and 6 bases at J, with 22 bases between. The CDR3 sequence is 16 residues long. The DNA read from the CDR3 is TGTGCCAGTAGTACATCGGGACAGATTCTCGGGGGCGAG. It specifies CASSTSGQILGGE. The CDR3 as a whole reads CASSTSGQILGGEQYF.

The sequenced part of the CDR3 DNA is TGTGCCAGTAGTATGCGGCCCAATATTCACTATGGC. Translating it yields CASSMRPNIHYG. The full CDR3 sequence reads CASSMRPNIHYGYTF. This chain joins TRBV19 and TRBJ1-2; D uncertain. The sequenced fragment ends 3 residues before the CDR3 boundary, so the rest is inferred from the germline J gene. The germline V and J ends were trimmed by 3 bases and 3 bases, with 14 bases remaining between them. Germline V lookup: CDR1 LNHDA, CDR2 SQIVND (reference sequence). The CDR3 length is 15 residues. The full variable domain, its missing parts supplied by reference TRBV19 and TRBJ1-2, is DGGITQSPKYLFRKEGQNVTLSCEQNLNHDAMYWYRQDPGQGLRLIYYSQIVNDFQKGDIAEGYSVSREKKESFPLTVTSAQKNPTAFYLCASSMRPNIHYGYTFGSGTRLTVV.

This clone was seen a few times. CDR3 bases read: TGTGCCAGCAGCTTAACACCTCCCCCCTATGGC. Translating it yields CASSLTPPPYG. The full CDR3 reads CASSLTPPPYGYTF. The chain joins TRBV7-2 to TRBJ1-2; D remains ambiguous. Sequencing ends 3 residues short of the CDR3 end; the germline J gene provides the rest. The CDR3 sequence is 14 residues long. Germline-derived CDR1 and CDR2 are SGHTA and FQGNSA. Between the trimmed V and J ends, which lost 2 bases and 4 bases, there was a span of 11 bases.

About this clone itself: Coverage ceases 3 residues before the CDR3 finishes, and the germline J gene fills in the end. This chain uses TRBV6-1 with TRBJ2-3; 7 nucleotides line up with TRBD2. The ends lost 4 bases at V and 1 base at J; junction bases unmatched: 8. The CDR3 sequence is 16 residues long. The V gene's germline CDR1 is MNHNS and CDR2 SASEGT. CDR3 DNA, as far as it was read: TGTGCCAGCAGTGGGGGTAGCGGGTCCGGCACAGATACG. The encoded protein is CASSGGSGSGTDT. The CDR3 as a whole reads CASSGGSGSGTDTQYF.

This clone was recorded at least ten times. The sequenced fragment ends 3 residues before the CDR3 boundary, so the rest is inferred from the germline J gene. V is TRBV5-4 and J is TRBJ2-2; TRBD1 matches at 8 bases. The CDR3 extends over 14 amino acids. Germline trimming cut 4 bases from V and 6 bases from J; bases unmatched to any gene: 5. CDR1 is SGHNT, CDR2 YYREEE, per germline (reference sequence). CDR3 DNA (partial): TGTGCCAGCAGCGCGACAGGGGTGGCCGGGGAG. Amino acid sequence: CASSATGVAGE. The entire CDR3 sequence reads CASSATGVAGELFF.

Turning to this clone: The observed sequence ends 3 residues before the CDR3 terminus, with the missing tail filled in from the germline J gene. This chain connects TRBV11-1 to TRBJ2-7; tentative D call: TRBD1 (5 bases). Germline CDR1 SGHAT, CDR2 FQDESV (reference sequence). Trimming took off 1 base at V and 1 base at J, with 11 bases between the two ends. The CDR3 contains 15 residues. Partial CDR3 DNA: TGTGCCAGCAGCTTAGGATGGGGCAGGTCCTACGAG. Its protein product is CASSLGWGRSYE. The CDR3, in full, reads CASSLGWGRSYEQYF.

This clone was counted between two and nine times. Read sequence stops 3 residues before the CDR3 end, and the germline J gene provides the missing end. V usage is TRBV2 and J usage is TRBJ1-2; tentatively, D is TRBD1 (6 bases). The CDR3 totals 16 residues. Germline values: CDR1 SNHLY, CDR2 FYNNEI. V was pared by 7 bases and J by 2 bases, with 20 bases between. CDR3 sequence reads: CASTNQGPGQNYGYTF. The CDR3 DNA, read in part, is TGTGCCAGCACCAACCAGGGACCCGGACAGAACTATGGC.

Regarding this clone: The CDR3 is cut off 3 residues early in the read; its end comes from the germline J gene. The chain joins TRBV2 to TRBJ2-7, with TRBD2 matching over 11 bases. CDR1 is SNHLY and CDR2 is FYNNEI in the germline V gene. V lost 7 bases and J lost 3; bases outside the gene matches: 11. This CDR3 has 16 amino acids. The part of the CDR3 DNA that was read is TGTGCCAGCACCGAAAAAACGGGACTAGCGGACTACGAG. Its protein is CASTEKTGLADYE. The complete CDR3 reads CASTEKTGLADYEQYF.

This clone was observed a few times. From the germline J gene comes the end of the CDR3, since the read stops 3 residues before it. The rearrangement joins TRBV6-2 or TRBV6-3 to TRBJ2-7; 13 bases are a match to TRBD2. This CDR3 has 15 residues. Germline V CDR1 and CDR2: MNHEY, SVGEGT. V gave up 4 bases and J gave up 2 bases; unmatched junction bases: 2. CDR3: CASSLTSGGPYEQYF. Partial CDR3 DNA: TGTGCCAGCAGTTTGACTAGCGGGGGGCCCTACGAG.

This clone was detected only a few times. The CDR3 end falls 3 residues outside the read, so it is completed with the germline J gene. This chain uses TRBV7-9 with TRBJ1-2; TRBD1 aligns across 8 bases. The germline V gene has CDR1 SEHNR and CDR2 FQNEAQ (reference sequence). V shed 7 bases and J 1 base; nucleotides not matched to a gene: 5. This CDR3 has 14 amino acids. The CDR3 DNA, read in part, is TGTGCCAGCAACCCGGGACAGGTTAACTATGGC. Translation: CASNPGQVNYG. The CDR3 reads in full as CASNPGQVNYGYTF.

In its sample, this clone was seen a few times. The CDR3 spells CASRQGAGGFNYGYTF. The DNA read from the CDR3 is TGCGCCAGCCGTCAAGGGGCAGGGGGCTTTAACTATGGC. This chain links TRBV5-1 with TRBJ1-2, with 8 bases identical to TRBD1. The DNA ends 3 residues before the CDR3 does, and the rest of the CDR3 is filled in from the germline J gene. With V trimmed by 7 bases and J by 1 base, 12 bases remained unmatched. Germline CDR1 is SGHRS and CDR2 is YFSETQ. The CDR3 totals 16 residues.

This clone showed up just a few times. Sequencing ends 3 residues short of the CDR3 end; the germline J gene provides the rest. This chain connects TRBV20-1 to TRBJ1-6, with a weak D call TRBD1 (5 bases). The CDR3 spans 14 residues. The ends were cut back, 0 bases at V and 7 bases at J, with 10 bases in the middle. The germline V gene has CDR1 DFQATT and CDR2 SNEGSKA (reference sequence). The DNA read from the CDR3 is TGCAGTGCTAGAGACCAGGGAGTGAATTCACCC. Translation: CSARDQGVNSP. The whole CDR3 protein reads CSARDQGVNSPLHF.

In regard to this clone: The read gets to within 3 residues of the CDR3 end, and the germline J gene fills in the rest. This chain links TRBV18 with TRBJ2-1; 10 bases are a match to TRBD2. From germline, CDR1 is KGHSH and CDR2 LQKENI. The CDR3 runs to 19 residues. V was clipped by 4 bases and J by 1 base; unmatched bases: 13. CDR3 DNA, as far as it was read: TGTGCCAGCTCACGACTTATGGCTAGCGGGAGAGGGTCCTACAATGAG. It yields the protein CASSRLMASGRGSYNE. The CDR3 as a whole reads CASSRLMASGRGSYNEQFF.

This clone was detected ten times or more. CDR3 region: CASSLATGYEQYF. CDR3 DNA (partial): TGCGCCAGCAGCTTGGCGACAGGCTACGAG. The chain recombines TRBV5-1 with TRBJ2-7; maybe TRBD1 (6 bases). The CDR3 end is not reached by the read, which stops 3 residues before it; the germline J gene fills it in. Germline V gene sequence: CDR1 SGHRS, CDR2 YFSETQ. This CDR3 contains 13 residues. V lost 0 bases, J lost 3 bases, and 7 bases lay in between.

This clone was seen a few times. The read ends 3 residues shy of where the CDR3 ends; the end is completed using the germline J gene. The chain joins TRBV11-1 to TRBJ1-1, with no clear D. Germline CDR1 reads SGHAT; CDR2 reads FQDESV (reference sequence). CDR3 length: 13 amino acids. The CDR3 here is CASSLERRQEAFF. The CDR3 bases that were read are TGTGCCAGCAGCTTAGAACGCAGGCAAGAA.